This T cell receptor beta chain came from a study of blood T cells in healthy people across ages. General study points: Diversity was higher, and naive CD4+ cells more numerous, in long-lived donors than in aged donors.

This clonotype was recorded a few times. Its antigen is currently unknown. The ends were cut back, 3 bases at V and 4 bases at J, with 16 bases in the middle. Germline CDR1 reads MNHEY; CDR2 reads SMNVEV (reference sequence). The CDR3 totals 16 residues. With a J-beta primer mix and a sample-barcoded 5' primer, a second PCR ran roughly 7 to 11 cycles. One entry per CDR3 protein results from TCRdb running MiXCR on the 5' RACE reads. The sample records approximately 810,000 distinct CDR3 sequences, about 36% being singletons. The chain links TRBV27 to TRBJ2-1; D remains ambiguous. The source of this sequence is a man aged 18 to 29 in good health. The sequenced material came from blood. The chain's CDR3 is CASSFNPGGGYNEQFF. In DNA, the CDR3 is TGTGCCAGCAGTTTTAATCCGGGTGGTGGGTACAATGAGCAGTTCTTC.